The clone carrying this TCR beta chain was recorded a few times. Its antigen is unidentified. The donors were healthy bone marrow donors. This sample is drawn from a study of cytomegalovirus exposure and HLA in healthy donors. Across the whole study: Samples from HLA-typed donors yielded about 80 million unique TCRs in an early data release. Broader study findings: Several of the most significant clusters appeared, in a later analysis, to be linked to common viral pathogens.

Germline V gene lookup returns CDR1 SEHNR and CDR2 FQNEAQ (reference sequence). The CDR3 contains 17 residues. The germline V and J ends were trimmed by 2 bases and 0 bases, with 16 bases remaining between them. With 60 Vbeta and 13 Jbeta primers, the PCR was carried out. The repertoire was sequenced with immunoSEQ multiplex PCR; TCRdb's copy has only in-frame clones and lacks some. The sample has about 190,000 clones; approximately 70% are singletons. This receptor was obtained from a woman in her twenties or thirties in good health and CMV-seronegative. The sequenced sample consisted of PBMCs. The chain employs TRBV7-9 and TRBJ1-2; no clear D. The CDR3 here is CASSLSLPNTSNYGYTF. CDR3 coding DNA: TGTGCCAGCAGCTTATCGCTCCCGAACACCTCTAACTATGGCTACACCTTC.